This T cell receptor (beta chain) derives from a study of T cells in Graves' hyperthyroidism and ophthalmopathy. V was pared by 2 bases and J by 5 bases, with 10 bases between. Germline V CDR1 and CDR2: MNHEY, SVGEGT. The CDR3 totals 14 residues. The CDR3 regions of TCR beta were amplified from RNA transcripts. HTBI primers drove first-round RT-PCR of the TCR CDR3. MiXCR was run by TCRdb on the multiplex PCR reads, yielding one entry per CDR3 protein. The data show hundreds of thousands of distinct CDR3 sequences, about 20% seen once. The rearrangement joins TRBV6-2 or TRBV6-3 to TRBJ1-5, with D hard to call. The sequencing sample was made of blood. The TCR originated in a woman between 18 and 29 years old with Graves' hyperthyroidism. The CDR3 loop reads CASSYGSVYQPQHF. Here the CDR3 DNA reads TGTGCCAGCAGTTACGGGAGTGTGTATCAGCCCCAGCATTTT.